This T cell receptor (beta chain) was sequenced in a study of post-analysis software for immune sequencing data. Study overall: Disease trajectories encompassed relapsing-remitting, secondary progressive and progressive-relapsing multiple sclerosis.

Study-level points and caveats: The normalized Chao1 diversity of multiple sclerosis patients was significantly lower than that of controls.

Concerning this clonotype: The antigen is not known.

Prepared libraries of TCR beta cDNA carried unique molecular identifiers. The source material, 1 to 10 million T cells, gave rise to 510,000 or so cDNA molecules. TCRdb fed the PCR reads into MiXCR, producing one record per CDR3 protein. Among 600,000 to 700,000 distinct CDR3 sequences listed, 55% to 70% were seen once. The receptor was isolated from a girl aged 2 to 10 with multiple sclerosis. The sample taken for sequencing was blood.

The CDR3 DNA follows: TGTGCCAGCACTAGCGGGGCCGAGGGAAACACTGAAGCTTTCTTT. Its protein is CASTSGAEGNTEAFF. This rearrangement joins TRBV2 to TRBJ1-1; a weak D match, TRBD1 (5 bases). Germline CDR1 SNHLY, CDR2 FYNNEI. V lost 7 bases, J lost 2 bases, and 17 bases lay in between. The CDR3 loop spans 15 amino acids.